These T cell receptor beta chains were read from a single sample in a study of blood T cell repertoires in COVID-19. The protocol was immunoSEQ multiplex PCR, while the TCRdb copy is restricted to in-frame clones and leaves out a portion. The sample yields about 400,000 clones, 80% to 90% seen once. The specimen was PBMCs or T cells enriched from blood (not recorded which). The receptors originated from a woman in her forties or fifties who had recovered from COVID-19. The CDR3 runs from the conserved cysteine through the conserved F or W. The D gene is left open where the match is weak. Some rows mark clone size as missing; the rest say once, few, many or name a class of expanded clone.

TRBD1 | TRBJ1-2 | 15 | - | TRBV10-3 | TGTGCCATCAGTGAGTTCGGACAGGCAGACTATGGCTACACCTTC | CAISEFGQADYGYTF
- | TRBJ2-7 | 15 | - | TRBV6-1 | TGTGCCAGCAGTGAACAGGGACTGCATTCCTACGAGCAGTACTTC | CASSEQGLHSYEQYF
TRBD2 | TRBJ2-7 | 14 | once | TRBV28 | TGTGCCAGCAGTTCCACGGGGGGGGCCTACGAGCAGTACTTC | CASSSTGGAYEQYF
- | TRBJ2-7 | 17 | - | TRBV6-2/TRBV6-3 | TGTGCCAGCAGTTACTCCCCGAACAGGGTCGTGGGCTACGAGCAGTACTTC | CASSYSPNRVVGYEQYF
- | TRBJ1-5 | 15 | once | TRBV19 | TGTGCCAGTAGTATCTGGCAGGGTGGCAATCAGCCCCAGCATTTT | CASSIWQGGNQPQHF
TRBD1 | TRBJ1-2 | 14 | - | TRBV6-1 | TGTGCCAGCAGTGAGGGACAGGTTGACTATGGCTACACCTTC | CASSEGQVDYGYTF
TRBD1 | TRBJ2-7 | 14 | - | TRBV28 | TGTGCCAGCAGTGCTCCGACAGGGCCCTACGAGCAGTACTTC | CASSAPTGPYEQYF
- | TRBJ2-1 | 13 | - | TRBV4-2 | TGTGCCAGCAGCCGCGGGTCTCGGGGTGAGCAGTTCTTC | CASSRGSRGEQFF
TRBD1 | TRBJ1-6 | 14 | - | TRBV28 | TGTGCCAGCATTGGCCGGGACAGTAATTCACCCCTCCACTTT | CASIGRDSNSPLHF
TRBD2 | TRBJ2-3 | 16 | - | TRBV5-1 | TGCGCCAGCAGCGGAGGAGCCGGGGGGGACACAGATACGCAGTATTTT | CASSGGAGGDTDTQYF
TRBD2 | TRBJ2-7 | 15 | few | TRBV4-2 | TGTGCCAGCAGCCAAGAAAGGACTAGCGGATACGAGCAGTACTTC | CASSQERTSGYEQYF
- | TRBJ2-6 | 15 | - | TRBV3-1/TRBV3-2 | TGTGCCAGCAGCCGAGGAAGCTCTGGGGCCAACGTCCTGACTTTC | CASSRGSSGANVLTF
- | TRBJ1-4 | 15 | - | TRBV5-1 | TGCGCCAGCAGCTTGGCGGGGACAACTAATGAAAAACTGTTTTTT | CASSLAGTTNEKLFF
- | TRBJ1-3 | 16 | - | TRBV6-5 | TGTGCCAGCAGTTACCTTTACCCACAGGGTGGAAACACCATATATTTT | CASSYLYPQGGNTIYF